The 20 T cell receptor beta chains below all came from one sample that was sequenced in a study of OX40 agonist ivuxolimab in advanced cancers. Data came from immunoSEQ multiplex PCR; TCRdb stores just in-frame clones and leaves some out. This sample yields approximately 20,000 clones, of which 80% to 90% are seen a single time; around 20% belongs to the top ten. This specimen consisted of CD4+ or CD8+ T cells sorted from blood, obtained in a trial of the OX40 agonist ivuxolimab. The origin of the receptors is an adult with an advanced solid tumor such as melanoma, head and neck, liver or kidney cancer.

This chain joins TRBV5-1 and TRBJ1-1; D ambiguous. Trimming stripped 4 bases from V and 8 bases from J, with 18 bases between. The CDR3 runs 14 residues. The V gene's germline CDR1 is SGHRS and CDR2 YFSETQ. The CDR3 DNA reads TGCGCCAGCAGCGCCGGGATCCTCCTCGGGGAAGCTTTCTTT. Its protein product is CASSAGILLGEAFF.

This clone is medium-sized (0.01 to 0.1%) by share. The V gene is TRBV7-8, the J gene TRBJ2-7; D gene uncertain. Germline V CDR1 and CDR2: SGHVS, FQNEAQ. This CDR3 contains 11 residues. The V end was cut by 4 bases, the J end by 6 bases, with 7 bases between. Here the CDR3 reads CASSSRIEQYF. The DNA of the CDR3 is TGTGCCAGCAGCTCCCGAATCGAGCAGTACTTC.

The chain combines TRBV7-8 with TRBJ2-5; 7 positions agree with TRBD2. The junction had 10 bases not matched to a gene; V was cut back by 5 bases and J by 4 bases. Germline V gene sequence: CDR1 SGHVS, CDR2 FQNEAQ. CDR3 size: 15 residues. CDR3 sequence: CASSTAGTTTETQYF. CDR3 nucleotides: TGTGCCAGCAGCACCGCCGGGACTACAACAGAGACCCAGTACTTC.

The chain uses TRBV14 and TRBJ1-2; 7 nucleotides agree with TRBD1. V lost 6 bases, J lost 4 bases, and 5 bases stayed unmatched. The CDR3 totals 13 residues. The germline CDR1 and CDR2 sequences are SGHDN and FVKESK. The CDR3 is CASSDRVGYGYTF. Written as DNA, the CDR3 is TGTGCCAGCAGTGACAGGGTTGGCTATGGCTACACCTTC.

The rearrangement joins TRBV6-5 to TRBJ2-1; no clear D gene. Between the trimmed V and J ends, which lost 2 bases and 5 bases, there was a span of 7 bases. Germline V lookup: CDR1 MNHEY, CDR2 SVGAGI. The CDR3 sequence is 13 residues long. CDR3 nucleotide sequence: TGTGCCAGCAGTTACCGTCCCGACAATGAGCAGTTCTTC. Translating gives CASSYRPDNEQFF.

A word on this clone: A read error may produce the germline difference seen at one junction end. V usage is TRBV7-3 and J usage is TRBJ2-5; D is ambiguous. Germline V gene sequence: CDR1 SGHTA, CDR2 FQGTGA. This CDR3 has 13 residues. CDR3: CASSVTEQETQYF. In DNA form, the CDR3 reads TGTGCCAGCAGCGTAACTGAGCAAGAGACCCAGTACTTC.

The rearrangement uses TRBV16 and TRBJ1-2; D unresolved. Germline CDR1 KGHSY, CDR2 FQNENV. The CDR3 spans 14 residues. V was cut by 0 bases and J by 5 bases, with 10 bases left in between. CDR3 in DNA: TGTGCCAGCAGCCAATCGATGGGTGTATATGGCTACACCTTC. It codes for CASSQSMGVYGYTF.

This clone was counted once. The J gene is TRBJ2-1, the V gene TRBV27, with 8 bases identical to TRBD2. In germline, CDR1 is MNHEY, CDR2 SMNVEV (reference sequence). Losses at the gene ends were 5 bases for V and 7 bases for J; bases not matched to a gene: 1. CDR3 length: 12 amino acids. As DNA, the CDR3 is TGTGCCAGCAGTCCGGGGGGGAATGAGCAGTTCTTC. It encodes CASSPGGNEQFF.

The chain recombines TRBV28 with TRBJ2-1; D is perhaps TRBD2 (6 bases). CDR1 and CDR2 (germline): MDHEN, SYDVKM. This CDR3 has 15 amino acids. The V gene lost 3 bases and the J gene lost 5 bases, with 14 bases spanning the gap. In DNA, the CDR3 is TGTGCCAGCAGTTTTTACGCCCAGCGGGACAATGAGCAGTTCTTC. This gives the protein CASSFYAQRDNEQFF.

V usage is TRBV30 and J usage is TRBJ1-2; D gene unclear. The CDR3 loop spans 12 amino acids. Germline-derived CDR1 and CDR2 are GTSNPN and SVGIG (reference sequence). The V end was cut by 4 bases, the J end by 1 base, with 7 bases between. The CDR3, as DNA: TGTGCCTGGACAAGGGATAACTATGGCTACACCTTC. Translation gives CAWTRDNYGYTF. The full variable domain, rest sourced from reference TRBV30 and TRBJ1-2, is SQTIHQWPATLVQPVGSPLSLECTVEGTSNPNLYWYRQAAGRGLQLLFYSVGIGQISSEVPQNLSASRPQDRQFILSSKKLLLSDSGFYLCAWTRDNYGYTFGSGTRLTVV.

The CDR3: CSVGWGPNEQFF. The CDR3 DNA reads TGCAGCGTTGGTTGGGGGCCCAATGAGCAGTTCTTC. V usage is TRBV29-1 and J usage is TRBJ2-1, with D possibly matching TRBD1 (6 bases). The CDR3 extends over 12 amino acids. Germline V gives CDR1 SQVTM, CDR2 ANQGSEA. V shed 4 bases and J shed 6 bases, with 10 bases lying between them.

The V and J genes are TRBV4-1 and TRBJ1-1; unclear D gene. Per germline, CDR1 MGHRA and CDR2 YSYEKL. Trimming took off 4 bases at V and 4 bases at J, with 13 bases between the two ends. CDR3 length: 14 residues. The CDR3: CASSLTDGFTEAFF. The CDR3 DNA sequence: TGCGCCAGCAGCCTAACGGATGGGTTCACTGAAGCTTTCTTT.

The chain uses TRBV18 and TRBJ2-4; D is unclear. Looked up from germline, CDR1 is KGHSH and CDR2 is LQKENI. V was cut by 2 bases and J by 0 bases, with 11 bases left in between. This CDR3 comprises 16 residues. The CDR3 DNA reads TGTGCCAGCTCACCAGCAGAACTCGTAGCCAAAAACATTCAGTACTTC. Translated, it gives CASSPAELVAKNIQYF.

Only one count was recorded for this clone. This chain joins TRBV29-1 and TRBJ2-7; possibly TRBD1 or TRBD2 for D (5 bases each). Trimming pared 2 bases from V and 5 bases from J, leaving 13 bases between. The CDR3 loop spans 13 amino acids. The germline gives CDR1 SQVTM, CDR2 ANQGSEA. CDR3 nucleotides: TGCAGCGTTGAAATCCGGGGCTCAGACGAGCAGTACTTC. It specifies CSVEIRGSDEQYF.

V gene TRBV19 combines with J gene TRBJ1-5; possibly TRBD1 for D (5 bases). The CDR3 covers 16 residues. From germline, CDR1 is LNHDA and CDR2 SQIVND (reference sequence). Trimming pared 3 bases from V and 5 bases from J, leaving 17 bases between. CDR3: CASSIRAEQGDQPQHF. The CDR3 nucleotides read TGTGCCAGTAGTATTAGGGCTGAGCAGGGTGATCAGCCCCAGCATTTT.

In its sample, this clone ranks as large. Other DNA sequences in the same sample also yield this CDR3. The rearrangement links TRBV7-8 to TRBJ2-1; D is tentatively TRBD1 or TRBD2 (5 bases each). There are 14 residues in the CDR3. Trimming pared 8 bases from V and 5 bases from J, leaving 16 bases between. Germline assignment: CDR1 SGHVS and CDR2 FQNEAQ. DNA of the CDR3: TGTGCCAGCGGCCGGATGAGGGGTCACAATGAGCAGTTCTTC. Residues: CASGRMRGHNEQFF.

The chain uses TRBV27 and TRBJ2-3, with no clear D. Germline loops: CDR1 MNHEY, CDR2 SMNVEV (reference sequence). The germline V and J ends were trimmed by 2 bases and 2 bases, with 8 bases remaining between them. The CDR3 covers 14 residues. The CDR3 DNA sequence: TGTGCCAGCAGTTTACAACCCGCCACAGATACGCAGTATTTT. It is translated as CASSLQPATDTQYF.

V usage is TRBV7-2 and J usage is TRBJ2-7; 7 bases map to TRBD2. CDR3 length: 15 amino acids. Germline CDR1 reads SGHTA; CDR2 reads FQGNSA. Trimming at V came to 5 bases and at J to 4 bases, leaving 11 bases not matched to a gene. CDR3 loop: CASSQGGRARYEQYF. CDR3 coding DNA: TGTGCCAGCAGCCAAGGAGGGAGGGCTCGTTACGAGCAGTACTTC.

This clone was picked up a small number of times. The CDR3 is CASSPRGSSYEQYF. CDR3 DNA sequence: TGTGCCAGCAGCCCCCGGGGCAGCTCCTACGAGCAGTACTTC. V gene TRBV7-9 combines with J gene TRBJ2-7; D may match TRBD1 or TRBD2 (5 bases each). Germline CDR1 SEHNR, CDR2 FQNEAQ (reference sequence). V was trimmed by 5 bases and J by 0 bases, leaving 11 bases between them. CDR3 size: 14 residues.

V gene TRBV7-2 combines with J gene TRBJ2-7; the match to TRBD1 covers 7 bases. J was trimmed by 2 bases and V by 3 bases; bases with no gene match: 1. CDR3 size: 13 residues. The germline V gene has CDR1 SGHTA and CDR2 FQGNSA. Written as DNA, the CDR3 is TGTGCCAGCAGCTTTGGGACAGCCTACGAGCAGTACTTC. The encoded protein is CASSFGTAYEQYF.